This TCR beta chain is drawn from a study of T cells in Graves' hyperthyroidism and ophthalmopathy. What was amplified from RNA transcripts were TCR beta CDR3 regions. In the first-round RT-PCR of the TCR CDR3, the HTBI primer set was used. TCRdb used MiXCR to reprocess the multiplex PCR reads, holding one entry per CDR3 protein. The profile shows about 320,000 distinct CDR3 sequences, roughly 15% of them singletons. No ophthalmopathy progression within 18 months constituted stable Graves' hyperthyroidism. In patients aged 18 to 65, hyperthyroidism was newly diagnosed, with duration under 2 months. Diagnoses rested on clinical symptoms, serum thyroxine and TRAb, thyroid ultrasound and orbital computed tomography. This clonotype was counted ten times or more. The V gene lost 5 bases and the J gene lost 2 bases, with 10 bases spanning the gap. The CDR3 contains 14 residues. CDR1 and CDR2 from the germline V gene are SGHAT and FQDESV (reference sequence).

The source of this sequence is a man aged 25-45 years with Graves' hyperthyroidism. Source material: blood. This rearrangement joins TRBV11-1 to TRBJ1-5; no firm D call. CDR3 nucleotide sequence: TGTGCCAGCAGCCACGAGAAAGGCAATCAGCCCCAGCATTTT. The encoded protein is CASSHEKGNQPQHF.